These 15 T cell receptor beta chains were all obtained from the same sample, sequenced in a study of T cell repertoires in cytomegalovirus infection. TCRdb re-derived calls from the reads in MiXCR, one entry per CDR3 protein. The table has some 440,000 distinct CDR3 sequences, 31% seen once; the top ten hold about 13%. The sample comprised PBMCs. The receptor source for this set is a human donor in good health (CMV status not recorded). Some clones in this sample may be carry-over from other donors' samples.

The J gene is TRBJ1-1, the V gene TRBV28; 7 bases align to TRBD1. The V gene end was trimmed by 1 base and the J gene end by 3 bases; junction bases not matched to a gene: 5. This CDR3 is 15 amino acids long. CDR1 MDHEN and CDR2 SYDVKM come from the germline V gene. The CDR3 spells CASSLFGTADTEAFF. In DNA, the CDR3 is TGTGCCAGCAGTTTATTCGGGACAGCGGACACTGAAGCTTTCTTT.

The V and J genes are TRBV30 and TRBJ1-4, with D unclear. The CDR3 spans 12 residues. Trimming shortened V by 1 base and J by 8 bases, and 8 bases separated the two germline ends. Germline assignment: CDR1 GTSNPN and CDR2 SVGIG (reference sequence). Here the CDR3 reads CAWSGSGEKLFF. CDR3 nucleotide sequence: TGTGCCTGGAGTGGTTCTGGGGAAAAACTGTTTTTT.

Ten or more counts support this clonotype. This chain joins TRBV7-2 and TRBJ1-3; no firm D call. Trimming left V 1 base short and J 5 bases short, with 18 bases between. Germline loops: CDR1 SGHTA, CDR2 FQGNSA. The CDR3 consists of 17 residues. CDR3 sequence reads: CASSLEVQPSLRNTIYF. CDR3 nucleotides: TGTGCCAGCAGCTTAGAGGTTCAGCCCTCTTTACGAAACACCATATATTTT. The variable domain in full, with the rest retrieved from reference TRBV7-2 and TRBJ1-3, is GAGVSQSPSNKVTEKGKDVELRCDPISGHTALYWYRQSLGQGLEFLIYFQGNSAPDKSGLPSDRFSAERTGGSVSTLTIQRTQQEDSAVYLCASSLEVQPSLRNTIYFGEGSWLTVV.

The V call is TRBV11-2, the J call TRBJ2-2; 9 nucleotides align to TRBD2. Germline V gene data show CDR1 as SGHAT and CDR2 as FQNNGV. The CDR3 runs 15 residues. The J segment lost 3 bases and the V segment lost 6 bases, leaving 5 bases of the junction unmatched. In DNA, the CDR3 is TGTGCCAGCAGTAGAGCGGGGGGCGACACCGGGGAGCTGTTTTTT. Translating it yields CASSRAGGDTGELFF.

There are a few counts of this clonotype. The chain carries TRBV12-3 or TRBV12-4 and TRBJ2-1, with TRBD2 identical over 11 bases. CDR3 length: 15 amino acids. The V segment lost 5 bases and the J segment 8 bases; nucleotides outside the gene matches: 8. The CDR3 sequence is CASSPGLAASDEQFF. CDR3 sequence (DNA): TGTGCCAGCAGTCCGGGACTAGCGGCCTCCGATGAGCAGTTCTTC.

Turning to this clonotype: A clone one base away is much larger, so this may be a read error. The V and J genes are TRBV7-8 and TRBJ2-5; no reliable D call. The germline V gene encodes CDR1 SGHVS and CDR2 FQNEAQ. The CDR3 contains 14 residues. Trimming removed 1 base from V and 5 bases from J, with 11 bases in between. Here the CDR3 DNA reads TGTGCCAGCAGCTTAGAGCTCGAGTGGGAGACCCAGTACTTC. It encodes CASSLELEWETQYF.

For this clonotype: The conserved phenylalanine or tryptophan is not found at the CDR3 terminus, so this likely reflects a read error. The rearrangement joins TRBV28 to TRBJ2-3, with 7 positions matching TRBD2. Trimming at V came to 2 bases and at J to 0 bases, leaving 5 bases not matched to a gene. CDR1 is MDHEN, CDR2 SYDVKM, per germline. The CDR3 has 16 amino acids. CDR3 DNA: TGTGCCAGCAGTTTAACAGCGGGGCCTAGCACAGATACGCAGTATTTG. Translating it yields CASSLTAGPSTDTQYL.

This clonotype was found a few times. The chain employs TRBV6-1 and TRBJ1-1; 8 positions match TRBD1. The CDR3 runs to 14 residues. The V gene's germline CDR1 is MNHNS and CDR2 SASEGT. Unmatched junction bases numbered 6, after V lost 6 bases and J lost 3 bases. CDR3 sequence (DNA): TGTGCCAGCAGCCGAGACAGGGGCGACACTGAAGCTTTCTTT. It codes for CASSRDRGDTEAFF.

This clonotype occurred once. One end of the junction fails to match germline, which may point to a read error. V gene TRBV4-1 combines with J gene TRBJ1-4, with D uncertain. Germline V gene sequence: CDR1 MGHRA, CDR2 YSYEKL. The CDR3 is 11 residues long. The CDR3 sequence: CASSLLETLFF. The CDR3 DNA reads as TGCGCCAGCAGCCTCTTGGAAACACTGTTTTTT.

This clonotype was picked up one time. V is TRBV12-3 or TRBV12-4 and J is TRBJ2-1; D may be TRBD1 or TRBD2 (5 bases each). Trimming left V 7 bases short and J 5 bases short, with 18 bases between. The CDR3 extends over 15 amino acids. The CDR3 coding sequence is TGTGCCAGCAACACGGGACGGAGGTTTGACAATGAGCAGTTCTTC. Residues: CASNTGRRFDNEQFF.

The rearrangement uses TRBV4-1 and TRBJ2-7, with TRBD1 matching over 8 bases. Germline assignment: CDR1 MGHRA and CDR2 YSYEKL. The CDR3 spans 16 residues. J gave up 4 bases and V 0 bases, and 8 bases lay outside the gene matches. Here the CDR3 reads CASSQEGRGRHYEQYF. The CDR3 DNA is TGCGCCAGCAGCCAAGAGGGCAGGGGGCGTCATTACGAGCAGTACTTC.

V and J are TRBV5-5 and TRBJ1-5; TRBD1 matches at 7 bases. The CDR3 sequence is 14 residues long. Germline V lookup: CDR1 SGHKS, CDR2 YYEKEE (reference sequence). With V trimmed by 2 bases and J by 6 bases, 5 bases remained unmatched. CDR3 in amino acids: CASSLGTASQPQHF. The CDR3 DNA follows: TGTGCCAGCAGCTTAGGGACAGCAAGTCAGCCCCAGCATTTT.

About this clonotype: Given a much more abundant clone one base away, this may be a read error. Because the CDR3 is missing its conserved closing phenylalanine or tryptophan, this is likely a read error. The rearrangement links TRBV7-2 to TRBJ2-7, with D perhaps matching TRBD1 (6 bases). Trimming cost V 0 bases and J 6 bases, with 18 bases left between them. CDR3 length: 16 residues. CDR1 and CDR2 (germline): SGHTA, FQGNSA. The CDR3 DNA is TGTGCCAGCAGCTTAGCGGCAAACAGGGTACTCTCCGAGCAGTACTTA. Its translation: CASSLAANRVLSEQYL.

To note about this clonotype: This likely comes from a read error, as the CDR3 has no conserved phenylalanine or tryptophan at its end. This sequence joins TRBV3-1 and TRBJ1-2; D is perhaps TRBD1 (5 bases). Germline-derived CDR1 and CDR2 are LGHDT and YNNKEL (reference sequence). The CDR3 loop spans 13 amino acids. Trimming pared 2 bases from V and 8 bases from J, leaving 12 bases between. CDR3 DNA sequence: TGTGCCAGCAGCCAACGGGGGAACGGCGGCTACACCTTA. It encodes CASSQRGNGGYTL.

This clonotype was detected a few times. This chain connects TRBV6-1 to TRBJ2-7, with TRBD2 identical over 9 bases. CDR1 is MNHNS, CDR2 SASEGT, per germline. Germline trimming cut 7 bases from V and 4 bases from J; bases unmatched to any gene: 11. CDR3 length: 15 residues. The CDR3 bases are TGTGCCAGCATTCGCCTGAGCGGGGGGATGTACGAGCAGTACTTC. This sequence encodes CASIRLSGGMYEQYF.